These 20 T cell receptor beta chains were all obtained from the same sample, sequenced in a study of blood T cell repertoires in COVID-19. The assay was immunoSEQ multiplex PCR, and TCRdb's table has in-frame clones only and misses some. The sample holds approximately 75,000 clones; over 75% are singletons and the top ten take approximately 29%. The sample comprised peripheral blood. Source of these receptors: a man between 45 and 60 years old with acute or convalescent COVID-19.

V usage is TRBV7-9 and J usage is TRBJ1-2; the D gene is possibly TRBD1 (6 bases). Germline V lookup: CDR1 SEHNR, CDR2 FQNEAQ (reference sequence). The germline V and J ends were trimmed by 1 base and 7 bases, with 7 bases remaining between them. The CDR3 runs to 12 residues. The CDR3, as DNA: TGTGCCAGCAGCTTAGACAGGGTTGGCTACACCTTC. Its translation is CASSLDRVGYTF.

V usage is TRBV19 and J usage is TRBJ2-3; D is undetermined. CDR1 is LNHDA, CDR2 SQIVND, per germline (reference sequence). There are 17 residues in the CDR3. The ends were cut back, 5 bases at V and 6 bases at J, with 24 bases in the middle. The CDR3 reads CASSPEIELTPWDTQYF. In DNA, the CDR3 is TGTGCCAGTAGTCCGGAGATTGAACTAACCCCTTGGGATACGCAGTATTTT.

The chain couples TRBV5-1 to TRBJ2-2; the match to TRBD1 covers 9 bases. The CDR3 has 17 residues. V shed 4 bases, J shed 5 bases, and the junction held 12 bases outside the gene matches. Germline V gene sequence: CDR1 SGHRS, CDR2 YFSETQ. The chain's CDR3 is CASSLVPGTGSTGELFF. Here the CDR3 DNA reads TGCGCCAGCAGCCTTGTCCCCGGGACAGGGTCGACCGGGGAGCTGTTTTTT.

The rearrangement links TRBV25-1 to TRBJ1-1; D gene unclear. This CDR3 has 13 residues. Germline V gene lookup returns CDR1 MGHDK and CDR2 SYGVNS. V was pared by 6 bases and J by 7 bases, with 15 bases between. The CDR3 bases are TGTGCCAGCAGCCTGACGGTGGGCTTTGAAGCTTTCTTT. Translated: CASSLTVGFEAFF.

The sample holds a few counts of this clone. This chain links TRBV7-9 with TRBJ2-3; 13 bases line up with TRBD2. Germline V lookup: CDR1 SEHNR, CDR2 FQNEAQ (reference sequence). The CDR3 length is 16 residues. V dropped 6 bases and J dropped 2; count of bases not matched to a gene: 5. Here the CDR3 reads CASRPTSGGLTDTQYF. The CDR3 DNA reads TGTGCCAGCAGACCGACTAGCGGGGGGCTCACAGATACGCAGTATTTT.

The chain joins TRBV4-1 to TRBJ2-1; perhaps TRBD2 as D (7 bases). The length of the CDR3 is 14 residues. The V gene's germline CDR1 is MGHRA and CDR2 YSYEKL. Deletions cut 1 base from V and 9 bases from J, with 13 bases between. This chain's CDR3 is CASSQGGGGGEQFF. CDR3 in DNA: TGCGCCAGCAGCCAAGGCGGGGGCGGGGGTGAGCAGTTCTTC.

The chain couples TRBV3-1 (or the pseudogene TRBV3-2) to TRBJ1-5; TRBD1 matches at 7 bases. This CDR3 spans 15 amino acids. The V and J ends lost 0 bases and 6 bases, in that order; junction bases with no gene match: 5. Germline V gene lookup returns CDR1 LGHDT and CDR2 YNNKEL (reference sequence). This CDR3 reads CASSQDWSGGQPQHF. The CDR3 DNA sequence: TGTGCCAGCAGCCAAGATTGGTCAGGGGGTCAGCCCCAGCATTTT.

The chain uses TRBV10-3 and TRBJ2-5; 10 bases agree with TRBD2. Trimming cost V 0 bases and J 0 bases; bases outside gene matches: 7. The CDR3 spans 18 residues. Looked up from germline, CDR1 is ENHRY and CDR2 is SYGVKD. The CDR3 sequence is CAISESASGGTYQETQYF. The CDR3 bases are TGTGCCATCAGTGAGTCGGCTAGCGGGGGCACGTACCAAGAGACCCAGTACTTC.

This clone was found a few times. The J gene is TRBJ1-6, the V gene TRBV5-4; D might be TRBD1 (5 bases). The CDR3 loop spans 17 amino acids. V shed 0 bases and J shed 6 bases, with 16 bases lying between them. The germline gives CDR1 SGHNT, CDR2 YYREEE (reference sequence). As DNA, the CDR3 is TGTGCCAGCAGCTTGGCCAGAGTAGGGGTCTCTAATTCACCCCTCCACTTT. This gives the protein CASSLARVGVSNSPLHF. The entire variable domain, with the rest obtained from reference TRBV5-4 and TRBJ1-6, is as follows: ETGVTQSPTHLIKTRGQQVTLRCSSQSGHNTVSWYQQALGQGPQFIFQYYREEENGRGNFPPRFSGLQFPNYSSELNVNALELDDSALYLCASSLARVGVSNSPLHFGNGTRLTVT.

The V gene is TRBV29-1, the J gene TRBJ2-3, with D unclear. Trimming left V 3 bases short and J 0 bases short, with 4 bases between. Germline CDR1 reads SQVTM; CDR2 reads ANQGSEA. This CDR3 region has 12 residues. The CDR3 loop is CSVDSSTDTQYF. The CDR3, as DNA: TGCAGCGTTGACTCCAGCACAGATACGCAGTATTTT.

The chain couples TRBV11-2 to TRBJ1-2, with 7 bases fitting TRBD1. This CDR3 has 15 amino acids. J was trimmed by 6 bases and V by 2 bases; bases with no gene match: 9. CDR1 and CDR2 from the germline V gene are SGHAT and FQNNGV. The chain's CDR3 is CASSLRVGGNDGYTF. CDR3 nucleotide sequence: TGTGCCAGCAGCTTACGGGTAGGGGGCAACGATGGCTACACCTTC.

CDR3 nucleotides: TGTGCCAGCACCCGGACAGGGCCGGAGACCCAGTACTTC. This translates into CASTRTGPETQYF. The J gene is TRBJ2-5, the V gene TRBV12-3 or TRBV12-4; 8 bases line up with TRBD1. There are 13 residues in the CDR3. The V gene end was trimmed by 7 bases and the J gene end by 5 bases; junction bases not matched to a gene: 6.

This sequence joins TRBV3-1 (or the pseudogene TRBV3-2) and TRBJ1-5; D perhaps matches TRBD1 (6 bases). V lost 0 bases and J 6 bases, leaving 18 bases between the germline ends. The V gene's germline CDR1 is LGHDT and CDR2 YNNKEL (reference sequence). The CDR3 has 17 residues. The CDR3 here is CASSQDLGGASGQPQHF. The CDR3 DNA reads as TGTGCCAGCAGCCAAGATCTTGGGGGGGCGAGTGGTCAGCCCCAGCATTTT.

The chain couples TRBV24-1 to TRBJ2-2, with 8 bases fitting TRBD1. CDR3 size: 16 residues. V gave up 4 bases and J gave up 3 bases; unmatched junction bases: 6. Germline CDR1 is KGHDR and CDR2 is SFDVKD. This CDR3 is CATSDPGGRDTGELFF. CDR3 DNA: TGTGCCACCAGTGACCCAGGGGGCCGGGACACCGGGGAGCTGTTTTTT.

J is TRBJ2-3 and V is TRBV19; 12 positions match TRBD2. Germline lookup yields CDR1 LNHDA and CDR2 SQIVND (reference sequence). V trimming: 5 bases; J trimming: 6 bases; junction bases outside the gene matches: 9. The CDR3 has 16 amino acids. CDR3 sequence reads: CASSPSSGGASDTQYF. The CDR3 nucleotides are TGTGCCAGTAGTCCATCTAGCGGGGGGGCCTCGGATACGCAGTATTTT.

The rearrangement joins TRBV12-3 or TRBV12-4 to TRBJ2-2; 8 bases are a match to TRBD1. The ends lost 6 bases at V and 7 bases at J; junction bases unmatched: 4. CDR3 length equals 13 residues. The DNA for the CDR3 is TGTGCCAGCAGCCAACAGGGGGGCGGGGAGCTGTTTTTT. Encoded protein: CASSQQGGGELFF.

About this clone: Other DNA sequences of this sample code for an identical CDR3. The chain is built from TRBV27 and TRBJ1-2, with 8 bases identical to TRBD1. V dropped 6 bases and J dropped 3; count of bases not matched to a gene: 3. Germline lookup yields CDR1 MNHEY and CDR2 SMNVEV (reference sequence). The CDR3 totals 13 residues. This CDR3 is CASSSDRDYGYTF. The CDR3 DNA sequence: TGTGCCAGCAGCTCGGACAGGGACTATGGCTACACCTTC.

V usage is TRBV27 and J usage is TRBJ2-1; TRBD1 is a possible D gene (6 bases). This CDR3 spans 15 amino acids. V was shortened by 5 bases and J by 1 base, with 12 bases between the two germline ends. The germline V gene encodes CDR1 MNHEY and CDR2 SMNVEV (reference sequence). For the CDR3, the DNA is TGTGCCAGCAGTCCAGCAGGGGTTTCCTACAATGAGCAGTTCTTC. Its protein is CASSPAGVSYNEQFF.

The V and J genes are TRBV2 and TRBJ2-5; the match to TRBD2 covers 16 bases. The CDR3 spans 15 residues. Germline V lookup: CDR1 SNHLY, CDR2 FYNNEI. V trimming: 10 bases; J trimming: 2 bases; junction bases outside the gene matches: 4. This CDR3 reads CATGTSGGGQETQYF. CDR3 DNA sequence: TGTGCCACCGGGACTAGCGGGGGGGGGCAAGAGACCCAGTACTTC.

The chain carries TRBV5-4 and TRBJ2-5; 11 nucleotides agree with TRBD2. Germline CDR1 and CDR2: SGHNT and YYREEE (reference sequence). V dropped 4 bases and J dropped 5; count of bases not matched to a gene: 10. The CDR3 has 16 residues. CDR3 bases: TGTGCCAGCAGCAAAACTAGCGGGGGACCGCCGGAGACCCAGTACTTC. Its translation: CASSKTSGGPPETQYF.